These T cell receptor beta chains were read from a single sample in a study of blood T cell repertoires in COVID-19. This table comes from immunoSEQ multiplex PCR, and its TCRdb copy is limited to in-frame clones, with some not included. Counted here are under 200,000 clones, around nine tenths occurring once; the ten biggest clones make up about 1.7%. The sequencing sample was made of peripheral blood. These receptors were collected from a man between 18 and 35 years old with active or convalescent COVID-19. The CDR3 runs from the conserved cysteine through the conserved F or W. Fields, in order: V gene, J gene, clone size, D gene, CDR3 DNA, CDR3 protein. The D gene is left open where the match is weak. Where a row states a size, it is once, few, many or the class of an expanded clone; other rows omit it.

v_gene: TRBV7-2
j_gene: TRBJ1-2
abundance: NA
d_gene: TRBD1
CDR3nt: TGTGCCAGCAGCCCTCTGGGGACCCAGGGGGCCTATAACTATGGCTACACCTTC
CDR3aa: CASSPLGTQGAYNYGYTF

v_gene: TRBV5-1
j_gene: TRBJ1-1
abundance: few
d_gene: TRBD1
CDR3nt: TGCGCCAGCAGCTTCGAGACCAGGGGGCGGGACACTGAAGCTTTCTTT
CDR3aa: CASSFETRGRDTEAFF

v_gene: TRBV5-1
j_gene: TRBJ1-3
abundance: NA
d_gene: TRBD1
CDR3nt: TGCGCCAGCAGCACGGGACAGGCGGCTGGAAACACCATATATTTT
CDR3aa: CASSTGQAAGNTIYF

v_gene: TRBV9
j_gene: TRBJ2-1
abundance: NA
d_gene: TRBD2
CDR3nt: TGTGCCAGCAGCGCCTTAGCGGGAGGGCCTTACAATGAGCAGTTCTTC
CDR3aa: CASSALAGGPYNEQFF

v_gene: TRBV28
j_gene: TRBJ1-1
abundance: NA
d_gene: NA
CDR3nt: TGTGCCAGCAGTCTAGGTCCCACTGAAGCTTTCTTT
CDR3aa: CASSLGPTEAFF

v_gene: TRBV7-9
j_gene: TRBJ1-3
abundance: NA
d_gene: NA
CDR3nt: TGTGCCAGCAGCGCCCTAGGGGGTTCTGGAAACACCATATATTTT
CDR3aa: CASSALGGSGNTIYF

v_gene: TRBV18
j_gene: TRBJ1-1
abundance: NA
d_gene: NA
CDR3nt: TGTGCCAGCTCACCAGGGGGCGCGGGCACTGAAGCTTTCTTT
CDR3aa: CASSPGGAGTEAFF

v_gene: TRBV5-1
j_gene: TRBJ1-3
abundance: NA
d_gene: NA
CDR3nt: TGCGCCAGCAGGGGTGGGGGCGCCCGAAACACCATATATTTT
CDR3aa: CASRGGGARNTIYF

v_gene: TRBV5-1
j_gene: TRBJ2-3
abundance: NA
d_gene: TRBD2
CDR3nt: TGCGCCAGCAGTTCCGGACTAGCGGGAGGGCCATTAGATACGCAGTATTTT
CDR3aa: CASSSGLAGGPLDTQYF

v_gene: TRBV18
j_gene: TRBJ1-1
abundance: NA
d_gene: TRBD1
CDR3nt: TGTGCCAGCTCACCAACTATGCCGGGACAGGCGAACACTGAAGCTTTCTTT
CDR3aa: CASSPTMPGQANTEAFF

v_gene: TRBV7-9
j_gene: TRBJ1-2
abundance: NA
d_gene: NA
CDR3nt: TGTGCCAGCAGCTCCGGGAACTCTGGCTACACCTTC
CDR3aa: CASSSGNSGYTF

v_gene: TRBV6-5
j_gene: TRBJ2-7
abundance: NA
d_gene: TRBD1
CDR3nt: TGTGCCAGCCGTCTATTCCGGGACAGGGACGACGAGCAGTACTTC
CDR3aa: CASRLFRDRDDEQYF

v_gene: TRBV14
j_gene: TRBJ2-2
abundance: NA
d_gene: NA
CDR3nt: TGTGCCAGCAGCCTAAGCGCGAACACCGGGGAGCTGTTTTTT
CDR3aa: CASSLSANTGELFF

v_gene: TRBV14
j_gene: TRBJ2-3
abundance: NA
d_gene: NA
CDR3nt: TGTGCCAGCAGCCAAGGGCTTATAGGAGGCACAGATACGCAGTATTTT
CDR3aa: CASSQGLIGGTDTQYF

v_gene: TRBV9
j_gene: TRBJ2-6
abundance: NA
d_gene: TRBD1
CDR3nt: TGTGCCAGCAGCCCCAGGCCGGGACAGGGCCCCGGGGCCAACGTCCTGACTTTC
CDR3aa: CASSPRPGQGPGANVLTF

v_gene: TRBV7-2
j_gene: TRBJ2-1
abundance: NA
d_gene: NA
CDR3nt: TGTGCCAGCAGCTCACGGGGGACTCCCAGCTCCTACAATGAGCAGTTCTTC
CDR3aa: CASSSRGTPSSYNEQFF

v_gene: TRBV30
j_gene: TRBJ1-1
abundance: NA
d_gene: NA
CDR3nt: TGTGCCTGGGCGCGGGGCCGGTACACTGAAGCTTTCTTT
CDR3aa: CAWARGRYTEAFF

v_gene: TRBV6-2/TRBV6-3
j_gene: TRBJ2-3
abundance: NA
d_gene: NA
CDR3nt: TGTGCCAGCAGTTACTCGACTCCGAGCACAGATACGCAGTATTTT
CDR3aa: CASSYSTPSTDTQYF

v_gene: TRBV6-2/TRBV6-3
j_gene: TRBJ2-7
abundance: NA
d_gene: TRBD2
CDR3nt: TGTGCCAGCAGTCCAACAGGACTAGCGGGAGGGGGGTCCTACGAGCAGTACTTC
CDR3aa: CASSPTGLAGGGSYEQYF

v_gene: TRBV6-5
j_gene: TRBJ2-1
abundance: NA
d_gene: TRBD1
CDR3nt: TGTGCCAGCCATAGACAGGGAATCTACAATGAGCAGTTCTTC
CDR3aa: CASHRQGIYNEQFF